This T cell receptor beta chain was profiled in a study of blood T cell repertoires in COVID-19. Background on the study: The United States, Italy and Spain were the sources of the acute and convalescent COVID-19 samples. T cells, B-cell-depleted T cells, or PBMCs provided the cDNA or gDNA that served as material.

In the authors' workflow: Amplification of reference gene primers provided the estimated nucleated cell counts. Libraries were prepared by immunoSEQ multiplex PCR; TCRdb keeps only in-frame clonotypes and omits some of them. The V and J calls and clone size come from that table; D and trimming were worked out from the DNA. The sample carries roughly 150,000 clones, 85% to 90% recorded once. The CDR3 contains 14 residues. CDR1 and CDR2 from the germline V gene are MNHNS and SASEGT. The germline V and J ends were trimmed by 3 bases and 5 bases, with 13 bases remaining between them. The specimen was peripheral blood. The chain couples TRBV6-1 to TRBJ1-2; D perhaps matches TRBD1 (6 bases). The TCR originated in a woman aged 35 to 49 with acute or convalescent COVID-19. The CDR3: CASSDAGARYGYTF. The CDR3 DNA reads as TGTGCCAGCAGTGACGCAGGGGCGCGGTATGGCTACACCTTC.